This entry lists 22 T cell receptor beta chains sequenced from one sample in a study of CD8 T cells in Susac syndrome. Random hexamers were used to reverse transcribe an amount of roughly 0.45 to 1 ug RNA. MiXCR was run by TCRdb on the immunoSEQ multiplex PCR reads, yielding one entry per CDR3 protein. The sample has some 140,000 distinct CDR3 sequences, around 91% seen once. The sample consisted of CD8+ T cells from PBMCs. These TCRs come from a human donor with multiple sclerosis.

This chain joins TRBV27 and TRBJ2-2; the D gene is possibly TRBD1 (5 bases). The length of the CDR3 is 15 residues. The V and J ends lost 1 base and 7 bases respectively, with 13 bases between them. Looked up from germline, CDR1 is MNHEY and CDR2 is SMNVEV (reference sequence). The CDR3, as DNA: TGTGCCAGCAGTTTATATGTTGGGGCTAGCGGGGAGCTGTTTTTT. Translation gives CASSLYVGASGELFF.

This chain connects TRBV5-6 to TRBJ2-7; no definite D call. The germline V gene has CDR1 SGHDT and CDR2 YYEEEE. The V and J ends lost 0 bases and 0 bases respectively, with 4 bases between them. This CDR3 contains 13 residues. Written as DNA, the CDR3 is TGTGCCAGCAGCTTGGAGAGCTCCTACGAGCAGTACTTC. Its protein is CASSLESSYEQYF.

This clonotype was observed a single time. V and J are TRBV6-5 and TRBJ1-2, with no clear D. The ends were cut back, 6 bases at V and 8 bases at J, with 13 bases in the middle. The CDR3 has 12 amino acids. Germline V gene lookup returns CDR1 MNHEY and CDR2 SVGAGI. The CDR3 reads CASSPGEEGYTF. CDR3 DNA: TGTGCCAGCAGCCCCGGGGAGGAAGGCTACACCTTC.

The rearrangement joins TRBV27 to TRBJ2-7; D not certain. Germline V gene sequence: CDR1 MNHEY, CDR2 SMNVEV (reference sequence). Trimming shortened V by 2 bases and J by 0 bases, and 5 bases separated the two germline ends. The length of the CDR3 is 13 residues. CDR3 sequence: CASSLMGSYEQYF. Here the CDR3 DNA reads TGTGCCAGCAGTTTAATGGGCTCCTACGAGCAGTACTTC.

The chain has TRBV29-1 and TRBJ2-1; the D gene is possibly TRBD1 (6 bases). The CDR3 length is 12 residues. Germline V gives CDR1 SQVTM, CDR2 ANQGSEA. V was shortened by 7 bases and J by 3 bases, with 10 bases between the two germline ends. The CDR3 loop is CSGTEFYNEQFF. The DNA of the CDR3 is TGCAGCGGGACAGAATTCTACAATGAGCAGTTCTTC.

This chain connects TRBV7-8 to TRBJ2-1, with 8 bases aligning to TRBD1. With 3 bases clipped from V and 7 bases from J, the junction kept 8 bases outside the gene matches. The CDR3 runs 15 residues. Germline V gene sequence: CDR1 SGHVS, CDR2 FQNEAQ. CDR3 nucleotide sequence: TGTGCCAGCAGCTTGCAACAGGGGGTTAAGAATGAGCAGTTCTTC. It yields the protein CASSLQQGVKNEQFF.

The chain carries TRBV5-6 and TRBJ1-4, with D unresolved. Looked up from germline, CDR1 is SGHDT and CDR2 is YYEEEE. Trimming left V 4 bases short and J 8 bases short, with 9 bases between. This CDR3 is built from 12 residues. Here the CDR3 reads CASSGKTEKLFF. In DNA, the CDR3 is TGTGCCAGCAGCGGGAAGACAGAAAAACTGTTTTTT.

This clonotype was counted once. The rearrangement uses TRBV7-7 and TRBJ2-7; D tentatively reads TRBD1 or TRBD2 (5 bases each). The V and J ends lost 5 bases and 4 bases respectively, with 15 bases between them. The germline V gene has CDR1 SSHAT and CDR2 FNYEAQ (reference sequence). The CDR3 length is 14 residues. This CDR3 reads CASSPRVDSYEQYF. The CDR3 DNA sequence: TGTGCCAGCAGCCCGAGGGTCGACAGTTACGAGCAGTACTTC.

The CDR3, as DNA: TGTGCCAGCAGCTTTTCGGCTAGCGGGTACGGGGGGGAGTTCTTC. Translating gives CASSFSASGYGGEFF. V and J are TRBV13 and TRBJ2-1; 8 bases agree with TRBD2. Germline trimming cut 3 bases from V and 14 bases from J; bases unmatched to any gene: 15. Germline assignment: CDR1 PRHDT and CDR2 FYEKMQ (reference sequence). CDR3 length equals 15 residues.

The V gene is TRBV27, the J gene TRBJ2-7; TRBD2 matches at 7 bases. CDR3 length equals 15 residues. V dropped 3 bases and J dropped 0; count of bases not matched to a gene: 5. Germline CDR1 reads MNHEY; CDR2 reads SMNVEV (reference sequence). CDR3 residues: CASSFDGGGSYEQYF. CDR3 DNA sequence: TGTGCCAGCAGTTTTGATGGCGGGGGCTCCTACGAGCAGTACTTC.

The V call is TRBV5-4, the J call TRBJ2-5, with 7 bases identical to TRBD1. The CDR3 is 13 amino acids. From germline, CDR1 is SGHNT and CDR2 YYREEE (reference sequence). V lost 5 bases, J lost 4 bases, and 5 bases stayed unmatched. CDR3 residues: CASSLYRGETQYF. CDR3 nucleotides: TGTGCCAGCAGTTTATACAGGGGAGAGACCCAGTACTTC.

The V gene is TRBV18, the J gene TRBJ2-7; 10 bases agree with TRBD1. The CDR3 length is 15 residues. CDR1 and CDR2 from the germline V gene are KGHSH and LQKENI. The V segment lost 3 bases and the J segment 4 bases; nucleotides outside the gene matches: 6. CDR3 sequence (DNA): TGTGCCAGCTCACCCACCGGGACAGGGGATTACGAGCAGTACTTC. Translating gives CASSPTGTGDYEQYF.

The chain couples TRBV7-3 to TRBJ2-7, with D hard to call. The germline V gene has CDR1 SGHTA and CDR2 FQGTGA. The CDR3 consists of 13 residues. V lost 6 bases and J 0 bases, leaving 9 bases between the germline ends. The CDR3 bases are TGTGCCAGCAGTTTAGGAAACTCCTACGAGCAGTACTTC. This translates into CASSLGNSYEQYF.

CDR3 in DNA: TGTGCCAGCAGCATTAACCTCTTCGGGGATGAGCAGTTCTTC. It yields the protein CASSINLFGDEQFF. V gene TRBV7-9 combines with J gene TRBJ2-1; a possible D gene is TRBD2 (5 bases). The V gene lost 5 bases and the J gene lost 8 bases, with 16 bases spanning the gap. This CDR3 has 14 residues. Per germline, CDR1 SEHNR and CDR2 FQNEAQ (reference sequence).

V gene TRBV5-6 combines with J gene TRBJ2-1; 10 bases are a match to TRBD1. V dropped 0 bases and J dropped 5; count of bases not matched to a gene: 8. This CDR3 region has 17 residues. Germline-derived CDR1 and CDR2 are SGHDT and YYEEEE. The chain's CDR3 is CASSLEHDRGRNNEQFF. DNA of the CDR3: TGTGCCAGCAGCTTGGAACATGACAGGGGGCGCAACAATGAGCAGTTCTTC.

The J gene is TRBJ2-3, the V gene TRBV4-3; TRBD1 aligns across 9 bases. The germline V gene encodes CDR1 LGHNA and CDR2 YSLEER. The CDR3 consists of 14 residues. Germline trimming cut 1 base from V and 4 bases from J; bases unmatched to any gene: 0. CDR3 DNA: TGCGCCAGCAGCCAAGGGACAGGGGCAGATACGCAGTATTTT. This translates into CASSQGTGADTQYF.

The V gene is TRBV7-9, the J gene TRBJ2-2, with D unresolved. Germline CDR1 reads SEHNR; CDR2 reads FQNEAQ (reference sequence). The CDR3 has 12 residues. V was clipped by 5 bases and J by 4 bases, with 5 bases between them. Written as DNA, the CDR3 is TGTGCCAGCAGCGCTATCACCGGGGAGCTGTTTTTT. Amino acid sequence: CASSAITGELFF.

J is TRBJ1-5 and V is TRBV27; the D gene is possibly TRBD1 (5 bases). Germline assignment: CDR1 MNHEY and CDR2 SMNVEV (reference sequence). Deletions cut 3 bases from V and 1 base from J, with 7 bases between. There are 14 residues in the CDR3. This CDR3 is CASSLGGSNQPQHF. CDR3 DNA sequence: TGTGCCAGCAGTTTGGGGGGGAGCAATCAGCCCCAGCATTTT.

The chain carries TRBV20-1 and TRBJ1-1; TRBD1 matches at 9 bases. CDR1 is DFQATT and CDR2 is SNEGSKA in the germline V gene (reference sequence). This CDR3 is built from 15 residues. V shed 1 base and J 0 bases; nucleotides not matched to a gene: 3. CDR3 loop: CSARGDRVVNTEAFF. CDR3 nucleotides: TGCAGTGCTAGAGGGGACAGGGTCGTGAACACTGAAGCTTTCTTT.

The chain links TRBV7-9 to TRBJ1-5, with D hard to call. CDR1 SEHNR and CDR2 FQNEAQ come from the germline V gene (reference sequence). The CDR3 length is 17 residues. Trimming stripped 4 bases from V and 0 bases from J, with 16 bases between. This CDR3 is CASSSFSLWDSNQPQHF. The CDR3 DNA sequence: TGTGCCAGCAGCTCGTTTTCCCTTTGGGATAGCAATCAGCCCCAGCATTTT.

The CDR3 reads CASSASGGYGEQYF. Written as DNA, the CDR3 is TGTGCCAGCAGCGCCTCAGGGGGCTATGGCGAGCAGTACTTC. This chain connects TRBV11-1 to TRBJ2-7; 8 bases agree with TRBD1. The CDR3 length is 14 residues. Germline CDR1 is SGHAT and CDR2 is FQDESV (reference sequence). V was clipped by 5 bases and J by 6 bases; unmatched bases: 9. Using reference TRBV11-1 and TRBJ2-7 for the parts outside the CDR3, the full variable domain is EAEVAQSPRYKITEKSQAVAFWCDPISGHATLYWYRQILGQGPELLVQFQDESVVDDSQLPKDRFSAERLKGVDSTLKIQPAELGDSAMYLCASSASGGYGEQYFGPGTRLTVT.

The genes are TRBV29-1 and TRBJ2-7; 9 bases fit TRBD2. Trimming cost V 7 bases and J 3 bases; bases outside gene matches: 4. CDR1 and CDR2 (germline): SQVTM, ANQGSEA. The CDR3 totals 12 residues. The DNA of the CDR3 is TGCAGCGCTGGACTAGCGAGCTACGAGCAGTACTTC. This translates into CSAGLASYEQYF.